The next 18 T cell receptor beta chains were all read from a single sample in a study of T cell clonality in common variable immunodeficiency. The data were produced by immunoSEQ multiplex PCR, yet TCRdb's version contains in-frame clones alone and is incomplete. Found here are about 31,000 clones, no singletons; the ten largest cover 3.5% to 4%. Specimen: peripheral blood mononuclear cells. The receptors originated from a person aged 18 to 75 in good health.

This clone was counted many times. The CDR3 bases that were read are TGTGCCTGGAGTAAGATGTTCAGGACTAGCGGGAGAGAGACG. It codes for CAWSKMFRTSGRET. The full CDR3 protein is CAWSKMFRTSGRETQYF. This chain connects TRBV30 to TRBJ2-3; 13 positions match TRBD2. The read stops 3 residues short of the end of the CDR3; the missing end is completed from the germline J gene. The CDR3 is 17 residues long. Germline V gene data show CDR1 as GTSNPN and CDR2 as SVGIG (reference sequence).

For this clone: The sequence runs out 3 residues before the end of the CDR3; the remainder is reconstructed from the germline J gene. This chain uses TRBV2 with TRBJ1-2, with D perhaps matching TRBD1 (6 bases). This CDR3 spans 16 amino acids. CDR1 is SNHLY, CDR2 FYNNEI, per germline. The CDR3 loop reads CASRQFRGAGQETYTF. Incomplete CDR3 DNA: TGTGCCAGCAGACAATTCCGGGGGGCGGGTCAAGAGACC. The full variable domain, its missing parts supplied by reference TRBV2 and TRBJ1-2, is EPEVTQTPSHQVTQMGQEVILRCVPISNHLYFYWYRQILGQKVEFLVSFYNNEISEKSEIFDDQFSVERPDGSNFTLKIRSTKLEDSAMYFCASRQFRGAGQETYTFGSGTRLTVV.

This clone was seen repeatedly, ten times or more. The CDR3 goes on 3 residues after the read ends, and that part is filled in from the germline J gene. This chain joins TRBV18 and TRBJ2-5; 10 positions match TRBD2. The germline V gene encodes CDR1 KGHSH and CDR2 LQKENI. The length of the CDR3 is 18 residues. J gave up 3 bases and V 3 bases, and 13 bases lay outside the gene matches. Partial CDR3 DNA: TGTGCCAGCTCACCGAGGTCAGACCAAGCGGGGGGGAAAGAGACC. Translating it yields CASSPRSDQAGGKET. The whole CDR3 protein reads CASSPRSDQAGGKETQYF.

This clone was counted at least ten times. The read gets to within 3 residues of the CDR3 end, and the germline J gene fills in the rest. This chain connects TRBV7-2 to TRBJ1-2, with D uncertain. The CDR3 has 13 amino acids. Germline CDR1 and CDR2: SGHTA and FQGNSA. The CDR3 DNA, read in part, is TGTGCCAGCAGCTTAGCAGGGTCGTGGGGC. It translates to CASSLAGSWG. The whole CDR3 sequence reads CASSLAGSWGYTF.

This clone was found many times. The covered CDR3 bases are TGTGCCAGCAGTTACCAGGGGTATTCACCC. Amino acid sequence: CASSYQGYSP. The whole CDR3 protein is CASSYQGYSPLHF. This rearrangement joins TRBV6-2 or TRBV6-3 to TRBJ1-6; tentatively, D is TRBD1 (6 bases). The sequenced fragment ends 3 residues before the CDR3 boundary, so the rest is inferred from the germline J gene. The CDR3 is 13 amino acids. V lost 2 bases and J lost 8, with 7 bases in between. Germline V gene sequence: CDR1 MNHEY, CDR2 SVGEGT.

The table lists this clone with many counts. Coverage ceases 3 residues before the CDR3 finishes, and the germline J gene fills in the end. This chain links TRBV6-2 or TRBV6-3 with TRBJ2-1; 9 nucleotides agree with TRBD1. V shed 7 bases, J shed 2 bases, and the junction held 6 bases outside the gene matches. The germline V gene has CDR1 MNHEY and CDR2 SVGEGT. CDR3 length equals 15 residues. The CDR3 protein is CASTTRDRAYNEQFF. CDR3 DNA, as far as it was read: TGTGCCAGCACCACCCGGGACAGGGCCTACAATGAG.

This clone was observed many times. CDR3 residues: CASSLGAYTTEAFF. CDR3 DNA, as far as it was read: TGTGCCAGCAGCTTAGGGGCGTATACCACTGAA. This chain uses TRBV7-9 with TRBJ1-1; D is uncertain. Read data end 3 residues before the CDR3 end; the end is taken from the germline J gene. Trimming stripped 1 base from V and 4 bases from J, with 10 bases between. The CDR3 length is 14 residues. The germline CDR1 and CDR2 sequences are SEHNR and FQNEAQ (reference sequence). The full variable domain, its missing parts supplied by reference TRBV7-9 and TRBJ1-1, is DTGVSQNPRHKITKRGQNVTFRCDPISEHNRLYWYRQTLGQGPEFLTYFQNEAQLEKSRLLSDRFSAERPKGSFSTLEIQRTEQGDSAMYLCASSLGAYTTEAFFGQGTRLTVV.

This clone appeared many times. With the read ending 3 residues before the CDR3 end, the germline J gene is used to fill in that end. The rearrangement uses TRBV4-2 and TRBJ1-1, with 8 positions matching TRBD1. The ends lost 4 bases at V and 1 base at J; junction bases unmatched: 2. CDR3 length: 14 residues. The germline V gene encodes CDR1 LGHNA and CDR2 YNFKEQ. The CDR3 region is CASSLDRGNTEAFF. Partial CDR3 DNA: TGTGCCAGCAGCCTAGACAGGGGGAACACTGAA.

This clone was recorded many times. The read ends 3 residues shy of where the CDR3 ends; the end is completed using the germline J gene. The V call is TRBV20-1, the J call TRBJ1-6; no definite D call. Trimming took 0 bases from V and 1 from J, leaving 7 bases between them. Germline V gives CDR1 DFQATT, CDR2 SNEGSKA (reference sequence). The CDR3 is 15 amino acids. The CDR3 bases that were read are TGCAGTGCTAGAGATGCGGGTTCCTATAATTCACCC. Protein: CSARDAGSYNSP. In full, the CDR3 reads CSARDAGSYNSPLHF.

This clone was seen repeatedly, ten times or more. At one boundary the junction diverges from the germline segment, which might be a read error. The read finishes 3 residues shy of the CDR3 end, and the germline J gene is used to complete it. V and J are TRBV4-2 and TRBJ2-3; 9 nucleotides align to TRBD2. The germline gives CDR1 LGHNA, CDR2 YNFKEQ. This CDR3 contains 16 residues. CDR3: CASSRGWTSDADTQYF. CDR3 DNA, as far as it was read: TGCGCCAGCAGCCGAGGATGGACTAGCGATGCAGATACG.

There are many counts of this clone. The CDR3 end is not reached by the read, which stops 3 residues before it; the germline J gene fills it in. The chain employs TRBV5-1 and TRBJ1-1; perhaps TRBD1 as D (5 bases). Germline CDR1 is SGHRS and CDR2 is YFSETQ. The CDR3 has 12 amino acids. The DNA read from the CDR3 is TGCGCCAGCAGCCTCCCGGGGGGGGAA. Translation gives CASSLPGGE. The entire CDR3 sequence reads CASSLPGGEAFF. Full variable domain (rest looked up from reference TRBV5-1 and TRBJ1-1): KAGVTQTPRYLIKTRGQQVTLSCSPISGHRSVSWYQQTPGQGLQFLFEYFSETQRNKGNFPGRFSGRQFSNSRSEMNVSTLELGDSALYLCASSLPGGEAFFGQGTRLTVV.

This clone occurred many times. The read terminates 3 residues before the CDR3 end, so the remaining end is supplied by the germline J gene. Other nucleotide sequences from this sample produce the same CDR3. The chain recombines TRBV11-2 with TRBJ2-1; TRBD1 aligns across 9 bases. V lost 5 bases to trimming and J lost 2 bases; unmatched junction nucleotides: 4. The CDR3 totals 15 residues. CDR1 is SGHAT, CDR2 FQNNGV, per germline. CDR3 sequence reads: CASSPRQGAYNEQFF. The CDR3 bases that were read are TGTGCCAGCAGCCCCCGACAGGGGGCCTACAATGAG.

Ten or more counts support this clone. The read finishes 3 residues shy of the CDR3 end, and the germline J gene is used to complete it. The V gene is TRBV20-1, the J gene TRBJ1-1; D remains ambiguous. Germline V gives CDR1 DFQATT, CDR2 SNEGSKA (reference sequence). CDR3 length: 12 amino acids. The CDR3 reads CSALLEPRKAFF. The DNA read from the CDR3 is TGCAGTGCCCTACTCGAACCGAGAAAA.

This clone was recorded many times. The read comes to an end 3 residues before the CDR3 does, leaving the germline J gene to fill in the end. The chain has TRBV20-1 and TRBJ1-1; 7 nucleotides agree with TRBD1. Trimming cost V 5 bases and J 4 bases; bases outside gene matches: 4. The CDR3 runs to 12 residues. The germline V gene encodes CDR1 DFQATT and CDR2 SNEGSKA (reference sequence). Incomplete CDR3 DNA: TGCAGTGCTCAGGAGGGGGCCACTGAA. This sequence encodes CSAQEGATE. The entire CDR3 is CSAQEGATEAFF.

In its sample, this clone was seen many times. The observed sequence ends 3 residues before the CDR3 terminus, with the missing tail filled in from the germline J gene. This rearrangement joins TRBV7-2 to TRBJ2-5; D remains unclear. Trimming shortened V by 0 bases and J by 1 base, and 9 bases separated the two germline ends. CDR3 length equals 15 residues. Germline CDR1 is SGHTA and CDR2 is FQGNSA. CDR3 residues: CASSLASTGQETQYF. The sequenced part of the CDR3 DNA is TGTGCCAGCAGCTTAGCTTCCACCGGCCAAGAGACC. The full variable domain, with the rest looked up from reference TRBV7-2 and TRBJ2-5, is GAGVSQSPSNKVTEKGKDVELRCDPISGHTALYWYRQSLGQGLEFLIYFQGNSAPDKSGLPSDRFSAERTGGSVSTLTIQRTQQEDSAVYLCASSLASTGQETQYFGPGTRLLVL.

The sample holds many counts of this clone. Read data end 3 residues before the CDR3 end; the end is taken from the germline J gene. The chain carries TRBV19 and TRBJ1-5; D gene unclear. In germline, CDR1 is LNHDA, CDR2 SQIVND (reference sequence). The V end was cut by 3 bases, the J end by 4 bases, with 10 bases between. The CDR3 is made up of 14 amino acids. CDR3 in amino acids: CASSISGRNQPQHF. The sequenced part of the CDR3 DNA is TGTGCCAGTAGTATTAGCGGGAGAAATCAGCCC.

This clone was counted at least ten times. CDR3 region: CASSPGLGETQYF. CDR3 bases read: TGTGCCAGCAGCCCAGGACTAGGCGAGACC. The chain uses TRBV7-6 and TRBJ2-5, with 7 bases matching TRBD2. The CDR3 extends 3 residues past the end of the read, so its final part is completed from the germline J gene. CDR1 is SGHVS, CDR2 FNYEAQ, per germline. V shed 5 bases, J shed 5 bases, and the junction held 5 bases outside the gene matches. There are 13 residues in the CDR3.

This clone has at least ten counts. The CDR3 is cut off 3 residues early in the read; its end comes from the germline J gene. The rearrangement links TRBV4-1 to TRBJ2-4, with no clear D. The V end was cut by 1 base, the J end by 0 bases, with 7 bases between. The CDR3 is 15 amino acids. The germline V gene has CDR1 MGHRA and CDR2 YSYEKL. CDR3 residues: CASSQVDLAKNIQYF. The CDR3 DNA, read in part, is TGCGCCAGCAGCCAAGTAGACTTAGCCAAAAACATT.